The T cell receptor beta chain under discussion was sequenced for a study of T cells and Merkel cell carcinoma outcomes. TCRdb keeps only in-frame clones here, not all; method: immunoSEQ multiplex PCR. The sample consists of 15,000 or so clones, more than 75% of them appearing once. This clone was recorded only once. Its matching antigen is unknown. Findings and caveats of the study: Reportedly, T-cell repertoire with density predicts Merkel cell carcinoma outcomes.

The CDR3 runs 13 residues. Trimming pared 1 base from V and 6 bases from J, leaving 10 bases between. Germline V gene data show CDR1 as SGHTA and CDR2 as FQGNSA. Sequences were obtained from tumor tissue from Merkel cell carcinoma. The TCR sequence derives from a human donor with Merkel cell carcinoma. This chain connects TRBV7-2 to TRBJ2-7, with unresolved D. CDR3 in amino acids: CASSLGTKGEQYF. The CDR3 bases are TGTGCCAGCAGCTTAGGGACGAAAGGCGAGCAGTACTTC.